This TCR beta chain comes out of a study of shared clonotypes between healthy human individuals. Data came from immunoSEQ multiplex PCR; TCRdb stores just in-frame clones and leaves some out. The data contain 2 million to 2.5 million clones, approximately 94% of them singletons. V was clipped by 3 bases and J by 6 bases; unmatched bases: 7. Germline V gene sequence: CDR1 KGHSH, CDR2 LQKENI. CDR3 length: 15 amino acids. This clonotype originated in a man between 18 and 29 years old in good health. The V call is TRBV18, the J call TRBJ2-7, with 11 bases lining up with TRBD2. Sequenced sample: naive CD4+ T cells sorted from blood. Subset of the sample: CD45RA+ positively selected. The chain's CDR3 is CASSPLAGGPPEQYF. CDR3 in DNA: TGTGCCAGCTCACCGTTAGCGGGAGGGCCTCCCGAGCAGTACTTC.